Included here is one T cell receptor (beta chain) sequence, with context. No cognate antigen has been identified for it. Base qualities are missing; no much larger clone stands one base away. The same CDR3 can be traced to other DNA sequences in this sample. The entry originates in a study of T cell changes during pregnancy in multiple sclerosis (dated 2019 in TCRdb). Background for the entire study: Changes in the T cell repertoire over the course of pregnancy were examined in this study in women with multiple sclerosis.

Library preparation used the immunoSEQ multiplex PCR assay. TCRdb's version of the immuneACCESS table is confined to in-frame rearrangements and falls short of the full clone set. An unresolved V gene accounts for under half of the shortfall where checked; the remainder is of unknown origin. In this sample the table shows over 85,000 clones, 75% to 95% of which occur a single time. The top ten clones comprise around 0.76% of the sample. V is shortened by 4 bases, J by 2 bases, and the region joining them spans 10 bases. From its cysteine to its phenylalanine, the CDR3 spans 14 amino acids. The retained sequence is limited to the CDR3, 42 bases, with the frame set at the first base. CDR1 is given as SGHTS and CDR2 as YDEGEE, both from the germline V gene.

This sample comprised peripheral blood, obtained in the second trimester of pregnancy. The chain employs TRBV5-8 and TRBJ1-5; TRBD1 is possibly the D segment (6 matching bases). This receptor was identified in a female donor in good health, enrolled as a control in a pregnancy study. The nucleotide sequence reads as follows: TGTGCCAGCAGCCCTCGGACAGGCAATCAGCCCCAGCATTTT. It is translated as CASSPRTGNQPQHF.